Shown below are 16 T cell receptor beta chains from a single sample sequenced in a study of cytomegalovirus exposure and HLA in healthy donors. Use of 60 Vbeta and 13 Jbeta primers characterized the PCR. The assay was immunoSEQ multiplex PCR, and TCRdb's table has in-frame clones only and misses some. Of 200,000 to 250,000 clones in the sample, over 70% were seen once. Sample: PBMCs. Source of these receptors: a woman in her sixties in good health and CMV-seropositive.

The gene calls are TRBV15 and TRBJ2-7; D not resolved. Germline CDR1 LNHNV, CDR2 YYDKDF (reference sequence). V was trimmed by 0 bases and J by 4 bases, leaving 7 bases between them. The CDR3 has 13 residues. The CDR3 DNA is TGTGCCACCAGCAGAGATCGAGTATACGAGCAGTACTTC. Its translation is CATSRDRVYEQYF.

This sequence joins TRBV28 and TRBJ1-2, with 8 bases that match TRBD1. The length of the CDR3 is 14 residues. Germline V gene lookup returns CDR1 MDHEN and CDR2 SYDVKM. Unmatched junction bases numbered 7, after V lost 6 bases and J lost 4 bases. CDR3 region: CASSPQGGTYGYTF. The CDR3 DNA is TGTGCCAGCAGCCCACAGGGGGGGACCTATGGCTACACCTTC.

This sequence joins TRBV28 and TRBJ2-1; TRBD1 matches at 7 bases. This CDR3 contains 11 residues. The junction had 0 bases not matched to a gene; V was cut back by 6 bases and J by 7 bases. Germline V gene data show CDR1 as MDHEN and CDR2 as SYDVKM. This CDR3 is CASRQGNEQFF. The CDR3, as DNA: TGTGCCAGCAGACAGGGGAATGAGCAGTTCTTC.

This chain links TRBV5-1 with TRBJ2-3; tentative D call: TRBD2 (6 bases). Germline CDR1 is SGHRS and CDR2 is YFSETQ. This CDR3 has 14 residues. The ends were cut back, 7 bases at V and 5 bases at J, with 17 bases in the middle. The CDR3 DNA reads TGCGCCAGCTCGGAGGGCGGGACGGGAGATACGCAGTATTTT. It is translated as CASSEGGTGDTQYF. The full variable domain, in which reference TRBV5-1 and TRBJ2-3 provide the parts outside the CDR3, is KAGVTQTPRYLIKTRGQQVTLSCSPISGHRSVSWYQQTPGQGLQFLFEYFSETQRNKGNFPGRFSGRQFSNSRSEMNVSTLELGDSALYLCASSEGGTGDTQYFGPGTRLTVL.

Remarks on this clone: Mismatch with germline at one junction end may stem from a read error. The V and J genes are TRBV4-1 and TRBJ1-2; D unclear. Germline-derived CDR1 and CDR2 are MGHRA and YSYEKL. CDR3 size: 11 residues. The CDR3 protein is CASSQDLRLTF. The CDR3 nucleotides read TGCGCCAGCAGCCAAGATCTTCGACTTACTTTC.

The CDR3 coding sequence is TGTGCCAGCGGACAGGAAAAGGCCACAGATACGCAGTATTTT. Its protein is CASGQEKATDTQYF. The rearrangement uses TRBV27 and TRBJ2-3; TRBD1 aligns across 7 bases. The length of the CDR3 is 14 residues. Germline V gives CDR1 MNHEY, CDR2 SMNVEV (reference sequence). V dropped 8 bases and J dropped 2; count of bases not matched to a gene: 7.

The V and J genes are TRBV10-2 and TRBJ2-7; 9 nucleotides align to TRBD2. There are 13 residues in the CDR3. CDR1 and CDR2 (germline): WSHSY, SAAADI. Trimming took 6 bases from V and 4 from J; bases not matched to a gene: 4. The CDR3, as DNA: TGCGCCAGCAGCCTAGCGGGAAGATACGAGCAGTACTTC. This encodes CASSLAGRYEQYF.

The chain links TRBV5-1 to TRBJ2-2; 9 bases map to TRBD1. Unmatched junction bases numbered 6, after V lost 1 base and J lost 5 bases. CDR1 SGHRS and CDR2 YFSETQ come from the germline V gene. This CDR3 region has 16 residues. In DNA, the CDR3 is TGCGCCAGCAGCTTGCGATGGACAGGGGAAACCGGGGAGCTGTTTTTT. Translating gives CASSLRWTGETGELFF.

The gene calls are TRBV19 and TRBJ1-2; tentative D call: TRBD1 (6 bases). V dropped 5 bases and J dropped 5 bases, with 21 bases sitting between them. This CDR3 has 16 residues. Germline CDR1 is LNHDA and CDR2 is SQIVND (reference sequence). CDR3 coding DNA: TGTGCCAGTAGTCCGATCAGGGGTCCTGCACGGTATGGCTACACCTTC. This translates into CASSPIRGPARYGYTF.

The genes are TRBV7-8 and TRBJ2-6, with D possibly being TRBD1 (5 bases). This CDR3 is 16 amino acids long. With 3 bases removed from V and 0 bases from J, the gap between germline ends came to 9 bases. The germline V gene has CDR1 SGHVS and CDR2 FQNEAQ. This CDR3 reads CASSFRQSSGANVLTF. The CDR3 nucleotides read TGTGCCAGCAGCTTCCGACAGAGCTCTGGGGCCAACGTCCTGACTTTC.

The CDR3 is CASSPGLAGLADTQYF. CDR3 bases: TGTGCCAGCAGCCCTGGACTAGCGGGATTGGCAGATACGCAGTATTTT. V is TRBV7-9 and J is TRBJ2-3; 12 bases map to TRBD2. The J segment lost 4 bases and the V segment lost 5 bases, leaving 7 bases of the junction unmatched. Per the germline V gene, CDR1 is SEHNR and CDR2 is FQNEAQ (reference sequence). This CDR3 has 16 residues.

This clone was detected only a few times. The chain joins TRBV2 to TRBJ1-4; D ambiguous. CDR1 is SNHLY and CDR2 is FYNNEI in the germline V gene. This CDR3 has 13 residues. Trimming stripped 7 bases from V and 3 bases from J, with 9 bases between. This CDR3 is CASIGDANEKLFF. DNA for the CDR3: TGTGCCAGCATAGGAGACGCTAATGAAAAACTGTTTTTT.

The chain combines TRBV10-3 with TRBJ1-1, with a weak D call TRBD1 (6 bases). The V end was cut by 5 bases, the J end by 0 bases, with 13 bases between. Germline lookup yields CDR1 ENHRY and CDR2 SYGVKD. The CDR3 length is 15 residues. The CDR3 region has the DNA TGTGCCATCAGTCAACCGGGACACTTGAACACTGAAGCTTTCTTT. Its translation: CAISQPGHLNTEAFF.

This chain's CDR3 is CASSLGGPLYGYTF. The DNA for the CDR3 is TGTGCCAGCAGCTTAGGGGGCCCCCTCTATGGCTACACCTTC. V is TRBV11-2 and J is TRBJ1-2, with a weak D call TRBD1 (5 bases). The CDR3 totals 14 residues. Deletions cut 1 base from V and 4 bases from J, with 10 bases between. Per germline, CDR1 SGHAT and CDR2 FQNNGV.

The chain joins TRBV5-4 to TRBJ1-2, with TRBD1 as a possible D gene (6 bases). Looked up from germline, CDR1 is SGHNT and CDR2 is YYREEE (reference sequence). With 4 bases removed from V and 3 bases from J, the gap between germline ends came to 16 bases. This CDR3 comprises 15 residues. CDR3 region: CASSQHRVSDYGYTF. The CDR3 coding sequence is TGTGCCAGCAGCCAGCACAGGGTATCAGACTATGGCTACACCTTC.

This clone occurred once. The chain joins TRBV7-9 to TRBJ2-6; unclear D gene. Trimming cost V 1 base and J 1 base, with 5 bases left between them. This CDR3 comprises 15 residues. Germline lookup yields CDR1 SEHNR and CDR2 FQNEAQ (reference sequence). CDR3 in DNA: TGTGCCAGCAGCTTAGATATTTCTGGGGCCAACGTCCTGACTTTC. Protein sequence: CASSLDISGANVLTF.